This TCR beta chain was found in a study of sequential checkpoint blockade in melanoma. The V gene end was trimmed by 4 bases and the J gene end by 4 bases; junction bases not matched to a gene: 15. This CDR3 is 17 amino acids long. Germline V gives CDR1 MNHEY, CDR2 SMNVEV (reference sequence). TCRdb keeps only in-frame clones here, not all; method: immunoSEQ multiplex PCR. The sample yields 3,000 to 4,500 clones, 45% to 75% seen once. On this clone itself: A far larger clone is one base from this, pointing to a likely read error.

Treatment: randomized to nivolumab then ipilimumab (arm A) or the reverse (arm B). The chain is built from TRBV27 and TRBJ1-2; TRBD1 matches 7 bases. This clonotype was obtained from a human donor with melanoma. This specimen was CD8+ T cells sorted from blood (inferred from file names), taken from a patient given nivolumab and ipilimumab in sequence. CDR3 residues: CASSSDRRGPSTYGYTF. Written as DNA, the CDR3 is TGTGCCAGCAGTTCGGACAGGAGGGGACCCTCGACCTATGGCTACACCTTC.